The present entry profiles one T cell receptor beta chain with its context. Its antigen remains unknown. Trimming at V came to 6 bases and at J to 6 bases, leaving 7 bases not matched to a gene. The CDR3 consists of 14 residues. CDR1 and CDR2 (germline): SGHDN, FVKESK. With 60 Vbeta and 13 Jbeta primers, the PCR was carried out. Profiling relied on immunoSEQ multiplex PCR, and the TCRdb table lists in-frame clones only, not all of them. The repertoire consists of some 140,000 clones, with 79% occurring once and the leading ten covering 5% to 8.5%. This entry comes from a study of cytomegalovirus exposure and HLA in healthy donors. Study-level results: In vitro confirmation showed three CMV-associated chains to be CMV antigen specific. Among TCR sequences, most were rare, though some public TCRs appeared in many donors. Sequencing artifact likely explains a cluster of highly shared sequence variants.

The sequence came from a man aged 35-49 years in good health and CMV-seropositive. The specimen was PBMCs. This chain joins TRBV14 and TRBJ2-2; 7 bases map to TRBD1. CDR3 region: CASSLQGWAGELFF. CDR3 DNA: TGTGCCAGCAGTCTACAGGGGTGGGCCGGGGAGCTGTTTTTT.